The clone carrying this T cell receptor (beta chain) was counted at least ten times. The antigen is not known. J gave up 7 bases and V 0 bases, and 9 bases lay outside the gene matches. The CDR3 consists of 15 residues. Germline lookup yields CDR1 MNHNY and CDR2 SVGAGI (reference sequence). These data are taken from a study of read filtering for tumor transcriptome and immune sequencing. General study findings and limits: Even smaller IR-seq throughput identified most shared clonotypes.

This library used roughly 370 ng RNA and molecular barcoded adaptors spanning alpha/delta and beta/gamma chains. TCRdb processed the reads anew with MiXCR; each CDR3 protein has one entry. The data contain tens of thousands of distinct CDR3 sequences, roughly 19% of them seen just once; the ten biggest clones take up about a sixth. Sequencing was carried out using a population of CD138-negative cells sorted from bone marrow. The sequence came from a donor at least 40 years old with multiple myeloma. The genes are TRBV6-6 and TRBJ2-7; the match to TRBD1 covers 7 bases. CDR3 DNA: TGTGCCAGCAGTTACTCCTTAACAGGGGTCAGGGAGCAGTACTTC. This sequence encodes CASSYSLTGVREQYF.